Described below is a single T cell receptor (beta chain) sequence and its context. In the original processing: The authors estimated nucleated cell counts from reference gene primer amplification. Assay: immunoSEQ multiplex PCR; the TCRdb copy retains only in-frame clones and omits some. The V and J calls and clone size are taken from that table; D and trimming were inferred from the DNA. The sample carries about 200,000 clones, more than 75% recorded once. The sample originates from a study of blood T cell repertoires in COVID-19. Study details: Samples taken during acute and convalescent COVID-19 were collected in the United States, Italy and Spain. PBMCs, B-cell-depleted T cells, or T cells provided the cDNA or gDNA that made up the material.

Trimming pared 3 bases from V and 0 bases from J, leaving 9 bases between. The CDR3 has 15 residues. Per germline, CDR1 ENHRY and CDR2 SYGVKD. Material for sequencing was peripheral blood. The sequence came from a woman older than 75 with acute or convalescent COVID-19. The chain is built from TRBV10-3 and TRBJ1-3; the D gene is possibly TRBD1 (6 bases). The CDR3 region has the DNA TGTGCCATCAGTGAAAGAGGGGGCTCTGGAAACACCATATATTTT. It encodes CAISERGGSGNTIYF.